A selection of T cell receptor beta chains follows, all from one sample in a study of tumor-infiltrating lymphocytes in primary liver carcinoma. TCRdb re-called the multiplex PCR reads with MiXCR, one entry per CDR3 protein. The sample has 120,000 or so distinct CDR3 sequences; 50% to 70% are singletons. Sample: liver tumor tissue from sampling region 1. These receptors were collected from a woman aged 55-75 years with primary liver carcinoma and hepatitis B virus infection. The CDR3 runs from the conserved cysteine through the conserved F or W. D genes are given only for firm matches. The size field is filled for only some rows; it gives once, few, many or a size class.

j_call v_call d_call clone_size cdr3_aa cdr3_nt
TRBJ1-2 TRBV29-1 NA many CSDYGTAYGYTF TGCAGCGACTATGGGACCGCGTATGGCTACACCTTC
TRBJ1-2 TRBV5-1 NA NA CASSLGETEVGYTF TGCGCCAGCAGCTTGGGAGAGACAGAGGTTGGCTACACCTTC
TRBJ1-1 TRBV5-1 TRBD1 NA CASRGQEALSEAFF TGCGCCAGCCGAGGACAGGAGGCTTTATCAGAAGCTTTCTTT
TRBJ1-2 TRBV7-9 NA NA CTSSLAHDDGYTF TGTACCAGCAGCTTAGCCCATGATGATGGCTACACCTTC
TRBJ2-7 TRBV4-2 TRBD2 NA CASSQSGRTYEQCF TGTGCCAGCAGCCAATCCGGGAGGACCTACGAGCAGTGCTTC
TRBJ2-1 TRBV11-3 NA once CASSLRYNAQFF TGTGCCAGCAGTTTGCGCTACAATGCGCAGTTCTTC
TRBJ2-2 TRBV11-2 NA NA CASSLSVQGAGELFF TGTGCCAGCAGCTTGTCTGTGCAGGGTGCCGGGGAGCTGTTTTTT
TRBJ2-3 TRBV11-2 NA few CTSSLGRGDTQCF TGTACCAGCAGCTTAGGTCGAGGAGATACGCAGTGTTTT
TRBJ2-7 TRBV28 NA many CASSLGSDVPRTAGQYF TGTGCCAGCAGTTTAGGTTCGGACGTCCCCAGGACCGCGGGGCAGTACTTC
TRBJ2-5 TRBV6-5 NA once CANSPMRYYGETQYF TGCGCCAACAGTCCCATGAGGTACTATGGAGAGACCCAGTACTTC
TRBJ2-1 TRBV28 TRBD1 NA CVSSRGTGGFF TGTGTCAGCAGTCGTGGGACAGGCGGATTCTTC
TRBJ2-1 TRBV7-8 NA NA CASSRSETGSYEQFF TGTGCCAGCAGCCGTTCCGAGACAGGTTCCTATGAGCAGTTCTTC
TRBJ2-1 TRBV29-1 TRBD1 many CSAGQGLNHNEQFF TGCAGCGCCGGACAGGGCCTTAATCACAATGAGCAGTTCTTC
TRBJ1-1 TRBV29-1 NA many CSVEPGAHDTEAFF TGCAGCGTTGAACCGGGGGCCCACGACACTGAAGCTTTCTTT
TRBJ1-5 TRBV7-9 NA few CASSLEGAYKPQHF TGTGCCAGTAGCTTAGAGGGTGCCTATAAGCCCCAGCATTTT
TRBJ2-3 TRBV11-2 TRBD1 NA CASSPDRVCTDTQYF TGTGCCAGCAGTCCAGACAGGGTCTGCACAGATACGCAGTATTTT
TRBJ2-7 TRBV6-4 NA NA CASRGQPYEQYF TGTGCCAGCAGAGGCCAGCCCTACGAGCAGTACTTC
TRBJ2-1 TRBV11-1 NA NA CASSLSRGAGYNEQFF TGTGCCAGCAGCTTATCTAGGGGGGCTGGTTACAATGAGCAGTTCTTC
TRBJ2-7 TRBV11-2 NA NA CASSFPGVQYERYF TGTGCCAGCAGCTTTCCGGGAGTGCAGTACGAGCGGTACTTC
TRBJ2-3 TRBV28 NA NA CASSLSRSGDTDTHYF TGTGCCAGCAGTTTAAGTCGGAGTGGGGACACAGATACGCACTATTTT
TRBJ2-1 TRBV7-9 TRBD1 NA CGSSLGGLRGNEQFF TGTGGCAGCAGCTTAGGGGGCCTTCGCGGGAATGAGCAGTTCTTC
TRBJ2-7 TRBV29-1 NA many CSVERQPYEQYF TGCAGCGTTGAAAGACAGCCCTACGAGCAGTACTTC
TRBJ2-5 TRBV28 NA few CASSLRGALGETQYF TGTGCCAGCAGTTTACGGGGGGCCCTCGGAGAGACCCAGTACTTC
TRBJ2-7 TRBV14 TRBD1 many CASSLRRTGAYEQYF TGTGCCAGCAGCCTACGCCGGACAGGGGCCTACGAGCAGTACTTC
TRBJ2-4 TRBV5-1 TRBD2 NA CASTETSGPKNIQYF TGCGCCAGCACCGAGACTAGCGGGCCGAAAAACATTCAGTACTTC
TRBJ2-1 TRBV6-5 TRBD2 once CDSSPPGLAVYNEQFF TGTGATAGCAGTCCGCCGGGACTAGCGGTCTACAATGAGCAGTTCTTC
TRBJ2-7 TRBV4-2 TRBD2 NA CARSQVGSGSVHEQYF TGTGCCAGAAGCCAAGTCGGAAGCGGGAGTGTGCACGAGCAGTACTTC
TRBJ1-3 TRBV11-2 NA NA CASSLVPARVSSGNTIYF TGTGCCAGCAGCTTAGTGCCCGCGAGGGTGAGCTCTGGAAACACCATATATTTT
TRBJ1-3 TRBV5-6 NA few CASSSLGTPSGNTIYF TGTGCCAGCAGCTCCCTCGGGACACCCTCTGGAAACACCATATATTTT
TRBJ2-6 TRBV28 NA many CASSEPSGANVLTF TGTGCCAGCAGTGAGCCCTCTGGGGCCAACGTCCTGACTTTC
TRBJ2-3 TRBV11-2 NA NA CASSLDRYDRHYF TGTGCCAGCAGCTTAGATCGGTACGATAGGCACTATTTT
TRBJ2-7 TRBV11-2 NA NA CANNLPKAYEQYF TGTGCCAACAACTTACCAAAAGCCTACGAGCAGTACTTC
TRBJ2-2 TRBV11-2 TRBD1 NA CAISLALQGGTTGELFF TGTGCCATCAGCTTAGCACTACAGGGGGGTACCACCGGGGAGTTGTTTTTT
TRBJ2-5 TRBV10-2 TRBD2 once CASGEGLVGGGQETQYF TGCGCCAGCGGTGAGGGACTAGTGGGAGGAGGCCAAGAGACCCAGTACTTC
TRBJ2-1 TRBV11-2 NA NA CASSLLVASGNNEQLF NA
TRBJ2-3 TRBV5-4 TRBD2 NA CASNLAGTSGSRLSDTQYF TGTGCCAGCAACTTGGCGGGGACTAGCGGGAGTCGGCTCAGCGATACGCAGTATTTT
TRBJ2-1 TRBV11-3 NA NA CASSLYLRSFSYNEQFF TGCGCCAGCAGCTTATATCTCAGGAGTTTTTCCTACAATGAGCAGTTCTTC
TRBJ2-3 TRBV2 NA once CTSSRTGTFGSTDTQYF TGTACCAGCAGCCGGACGGGAACTTTCGGTAGCACAGATACGCAGTATTTT
TRBJ2-7 TRBV6-5 NA NA CASSSGGDRNEQYF TGTGCCAGCAGTTCAGGAGGGGATCGCAACGAGCAATACTTC
TRBJ2-4 TRBV13 TRBD1 NA CASSFRDSNKNIQHF TGTGCCAGCAGCTTCCGGGACAGTAACAAAAACATTCAGCACTTC
TRBJ2-3 TRBV11-3 TRBD2 NA CARSLGLAGLDKQYF TGTGCCAGAAGCTTAGGACTAGCGGGACTAGATAAGCAGTATTTT